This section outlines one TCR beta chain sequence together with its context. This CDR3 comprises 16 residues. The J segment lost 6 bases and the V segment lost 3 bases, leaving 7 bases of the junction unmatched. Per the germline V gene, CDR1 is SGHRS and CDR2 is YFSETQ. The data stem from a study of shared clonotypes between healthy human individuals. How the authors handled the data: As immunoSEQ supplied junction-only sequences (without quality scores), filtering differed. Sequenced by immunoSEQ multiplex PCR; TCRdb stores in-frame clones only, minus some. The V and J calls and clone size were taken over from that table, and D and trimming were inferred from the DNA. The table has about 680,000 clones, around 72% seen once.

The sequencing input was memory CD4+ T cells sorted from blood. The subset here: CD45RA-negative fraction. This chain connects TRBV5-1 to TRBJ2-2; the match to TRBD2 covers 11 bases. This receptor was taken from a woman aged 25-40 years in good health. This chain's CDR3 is CASSSPGLAGAGELFF. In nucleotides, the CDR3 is TGCGCCAGCAGCTCCCCCGGACTAGCGGGCGCCGGGGAGCTGTTTTTT. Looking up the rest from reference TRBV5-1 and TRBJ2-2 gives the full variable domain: KAGVTQTPRYLIKTRGQQVTLSCSPISGHRSVSWYQQTPGQGLQFLFEYFSETQRNKGNFPGRFSGRQFSNSRSEMNVSTLELGDSALYLCASSSPGLAGAGELFFGEGSRLTVL.